Detailed here is one T cell receptor (beta chain). Its specificity is not known. This entry comes from a study of T-cell memory formation after mild COVID-19. Study information: TCR clusters were mostly confined to one donor each. The study's findings and limits: A subset of responding clones appeared in pre-infection memory, suggesting cross-reactive memory joined. Of the contracting clones, CD4+ ones lay mainly in CM and EM, and CD8+ ones in EMRA.

V was pared by 1 base and J by 1 base, with 10 bases between. There are 14 residues in the CDR3. Germline V lookup: CDR1 DFQATT, CDR2 SNEGSKA (reference sequence). The authors produced TCR alpha and TCR beta cDNA libraries with sample barcodes and UMIs by 5'RACE using constant-segment primers. From the 5' RACE reads, TCRdb called clonotypes with MiXCR, one entry per CDR3 protein. The repertoire has around 55,000 distinct CDR3 sequences, around 9.5% of them found once; the top ten carry more than 1%. The clonotype was recovered from a man younger than 30 who had mild COVID-19 (a few samples of this study predate the infection). Cell type and time point are not known. Sequencing used PBMCs or a T cell subset sorted from them (not recorded which). This rearrangement joins TRBV20-1 to TRBJ1-1; D is possibly TRBD1 (6 bases). CDR3 sequence: CSARGGQSNTEAFF. CDR3 in DNA: TGCAGTGCTAGAGGTGGACAGTCGAACACTGAAGCTTTCTTT.